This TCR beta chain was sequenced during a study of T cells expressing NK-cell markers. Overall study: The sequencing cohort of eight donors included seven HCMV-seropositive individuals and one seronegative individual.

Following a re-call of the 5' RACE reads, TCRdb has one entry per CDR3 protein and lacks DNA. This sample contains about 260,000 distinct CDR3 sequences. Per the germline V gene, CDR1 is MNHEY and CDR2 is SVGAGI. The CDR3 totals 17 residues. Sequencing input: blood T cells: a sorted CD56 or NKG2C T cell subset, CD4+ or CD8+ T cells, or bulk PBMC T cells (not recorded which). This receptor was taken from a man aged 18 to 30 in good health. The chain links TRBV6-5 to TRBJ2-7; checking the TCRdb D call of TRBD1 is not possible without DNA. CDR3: CASSYSGQGRGSYEQYF.